This TCR beta chain was identified during a study of T cell repertoires in cytomegalovirus infection. Across the whole study: Public TCR beta signatures were indicative of both CMV infection and a matching HLA type. Findings and limits, study-wide: CMV-specific HLA-C-restricted TCR beta clonotypes dominated the ex vivo response.

The CDR3 runs to 17 residues. V lost 8 bases and J lost 0; bases outside the gene matches: 12. CDR1 and CDR2 (germline): MNHEY, SMNVEV (reference sequence). MiXCR, run by TCRdb on the reads, gives a single entry per CDR3 protein. The sample records approximately 550,000 distinct CDR3 sequences, 16% being singletons. A single count supports this clonotype. Its antigen is unidentified. Sequenced input: CD8+ T cells from PBMCs. The TCR originated in a human donor in good health (CMV status not recorded). Some clones in this sample may be carry-over from other donors' samples. This sequence joins TRBV27 and TRBJ2-1; 8 positions agree with TRBD2. The DNA of the CDR3 is TGTGCCAGCGGTCTTAGCGGGGTATTGAGCTCCTACAATGAGCAGTTCTTC. The encoded protein is CASGLSGVLSSYNEQFF.